This T cell receptor (beta chain) was obtained from a study of T cells in localized non-small cell lung cancer. Whole-study findings and limits: A median approximately 59 of the top 100 tumor clones appeared in adjacent lung. Sequencing was limited to one tumor region, leaving the possibility of heterogeneity open. Uninvolved nearby lung showed the greatest T cell clonality, exceeding that found in tumor. Blood T cell density predicted longer survival; adjacent-lung clonality, shorter.

Assay used: immunoSEQ multiplex PCR; TCRdb lists only in-frame clones, some missing. The sample yields roughly 66,000 clones, roughly 90% seen once. On this clone itself: Its antigen remains unidentified.

CDR1 is KGHSH, CDR2 LQKENI, per germline. The CDR3 runs 17 residues. Between the trimmed V and J ends, which lost 2 bases and 7 bases, there was a span of 20 bases. This sample comprised peripheral blood, obtained before any cancer treatment. The TCR was taken from a woman between 40 and 69 years old with stage I lung adenocarcinoma. V is TRBV18 and J is TRBJ1-4; D is undetermined. The chain's CDR3 is CASSPNRPRETGEKLFF. Here the CDR3 DNA reads TGTGCCAGCTCACCAAACCGCCCTAGGGAGACGGGTGAAAAACTGTTTTTT.